The 7 T cell receptor beta chains below come from one sample, sequenced in a study of graft-versus-host responses after intestinal transplantation. Here immunoSEQ multiplex PCR was the method, and the copy in TCRdb shows in-frame clones only, minus some. The repertoire holds 6,000 to 8,500 clones, with less than 25% as singletons. Responder cells labeled with CFSE (roughly 200,000) were co-plated with irradiated stimulator cells labeled with violet dye (roughly 200,000). The sample here was alloreactive CD8+ T cells from a mixed lymphocyte reaction culture, taken before transplantation. Subset reported: CFSE-low proliferating T cells sorted from approximately 6-day pre-transplant mixed lymphocyte reaction (GvH or HvG direction). Every receptor here comes from a human patient who was an organ donor for intestinal transplantation.

This clone was seen a few times. A read error may account for a junction end that differs from germline. This chain joins TRBV7-7 and TRBJ2-5; D ambiguous. This CDR3 contains 14 residues. Germline CDR1 and CDR2: SSHAT and FNYEAQ (reference sequence). The CDR3 sequence is CASSFGVGEETQYF. CDR3 coding DNA: TGTGCTAGCAGCTTTGGGGTTGGAGAAGAGACCCAGTACTTC.

This clone was seen a handful of times. A far larger clone is only one base removed, so a read error is likely. V and J are TRBV4-3 and TRBJ2-2; the D gene is possibly TRBD2 (5 bases). From germline, CDR1 is LGHNA and CDR2 YSLEER. This CDR3 has 14 residues. The CDR3 DNA sequence: TGCGCCAGCAGCCAAGATGCCACCACCGGGGAGCTGGTTTTT. Translation gives CASSQDATTGELVF.

The sample holds a few counts of this clone. A much larger clone sits a single nucleotide away, making a read error possible. J is TRBJ1-2 and V is TRBV2; D is unresolved. Trimming cost V 11 bases and J 1 base, with 8 bases left between them. This CDR3 has 11 residues. Germline CDR1 is SNHLY and CDR2 is FYNNEI. The CDR3 DNA reads as TGTGCCTGGGATGGTAACTATGGCTACACCTTC. Protein product: CAWDGNYGYTF. The variable domain in full, completed from reference TRBV2 and TRBJ1-2, reads EPEVTQTPSHQVTQMGQEVILRCVPISNHLYFYWYRQILGQKVEFLVSFYNNEISEKSEIFDDQFSVERPDGSNFTLKIRSTKLEDSAMYFCAWDGNYGYTFGSGTRLTVV.

Only a few counts were recorded for this clone. The genes are TRBV7-9 and TRBJ1-4, with TRBD1 as a possible D gene (6 bases). This CDR3 spans 15 amino acids. CDR1 and CDR2 (germline): SEHNR, FQNEAQ (reference sequence). Trimming took off 3 bases at V and 0 bases at J, with 8 bases between the two ends. The CDR3 DNA reads TGTGCCAGCAGCTTGCGACAGGCAACTAATGAAAAACTGTTTTTT. Translation: CASSLRQATNEKLFF.

This clone was observed a few times. A read error may be the cause here, since a much bigger clone is one base away. The rearrangement links TRBV4-2 to TRBJ2-7; 7 bases align to TRBD1. Germline values: CDR1 LGHNA, CDR2 YNFKEQ. V lost 1 base, J lost 7 bases, and 7 bases stayed unmatched. This CDR3 is 14 amino acids long. The CDR3 region has the DNA TGTGCCAGCAGCCAAGTTTACAGGGGTGGGGAGCAGTACTTC. It yields the protein CASSQVYRGGEQYF.

The rearrangement joins TRBV18 to TRBJ2-1; D is perhaps TRBD2 (6 bases). The CDR3 runs 13 residues. From germline, CDR1 is KGHSH and CDR2 LQKENI. The V end was cut by 4 bases, the J end by 4 bases, with 8 bases between. The CDR3 reads CASSLGLYNEQFF. The CDR3 DNA reads TGTGCCAGCTCACTGGGACTTTACAATGAGCAGTTCTTC.

This chain joins TRBV9 and TRBJ1-5, with D possibly being TRBD1 (5 bases). The CDR3 length is 15 residues. V lost 1 base and J lost 4, with 12 bases in between. Germline CDR1 SGDLS, CDR2 YYNGEE. CDR3: CASSVSAGDNQPQHF. CDR3 DNA: TGTGCCAGCAGCGTATCTGCGGGGGATAATCAGCCCCAGCATTTT.